Presented here are 28 T cell receptor beta chains from one specimen sequenced in a study of T cells after yellow fever vaccination. A single record per CDR3 protein comes from TCRdb applying MiXCR to the 5' RACE reads. The sample carries 450,000 to 550,000 distinct CDR3 sequences, roughly 22% recorded once. Source: PBMCs, taken more than 20 days after the first yellow fever vaccination. These receptors were taken from a man in his late teens or twenties who received the YFV17D yellow fever vaccine.

The chain has TRBV12-3 or TRBV12-4 and TRBJ1-2; D gene unclear. V was pared by 1 base and J by 5 bases, with 5 bases between. This CDR3 spans 12 amino acids. The CDR3 nucleotides are TGTGCCAGCAGTTTAGAGGCATATGGCTACACCTTC. Translating it yields CASSLEAYGYTF.

V and J are TRBV5-4 and TRBJ2-5; no clear D gene. Germline CDR1 reads SGHNT; CDR2 reads YYREEE (reference sequence). The CDR3 contains 12 residues. The ends were cut back, 2 bases at V and 9 bases at J, with 11 bases in the middle. The CDR3 DNA reads TGTGCCAGCAGCTTAGACTCCCAGGCCCAGTACTTC. This encodes CASSLDSQAQYF.

The V call is TRBV20-1, the J call TRBJ2-7; D is ambiguous. CDR1 is DFQATT and CDR2 is SNEGSKA in the germline V gene (reference sequence). The ends were cut back, 0 bases at V and 0 bases at J, with 12 bases in the middle. The CDR3 is 15 amino acids. The DNA of the CDR3 is TGCAGTGCTAGAGATGCAGGACGGAGCTCCTACGAGCAGTACGTC. It is translated as CSARDAGRSSYEQYV.

In its sample, this clonotype was seen a few times. The chain is built from TRBV7-9 and TRBJ2-7, with unresolved D. Trimming shortened V by 5 bases and J by 1 base, and 9 bases separated the two germline ends. In germline, CDR1 is SEHNR, CDR2 FQNEAQ (reference sequence). The CDR3 length is 13 residues. The CDR3 loop is CASSPQTSYEQYV. In DNA form, the CDR3 reads TGTGCCAGCAGCCCACAAACGTCCTACGAGCAGTACGTC.

The chain joins TRBV20-1 to TRBJ2-4; weak D call: TRBD1 (5 bases). The V end lost 5 bases, the J end lost 0 bases, and 17 bases lay between the germline ends. Germline V gene data show CDR1 as DFQATT and CDR2 as SNEGSKA (reference sequence). This CDR3 has 16 amino acids. CDR3 nucleotides: TGCAGTGCTCCGACGCCAGGGCCTCTAGCCAAAAACATTCAGTACTTC. Amino acid sequence: CSAPTPGPLAKNIQYF.

A few counts support this clonotype. The chain joins TRBV7-3 to TRBJ2-1, with D possibly TRBD1 on 5 matching bases. Germline lookup yields CDR1 SGHTA and CDR2 FQGTGA. This CDR3 comprises 13 residues. V lost 4 bases and J lost 6, with 10 bases in between. In DNA form, the CDR3 reads TGTGCCAGCAGCTCCCCGACAGTCAATGAGCAGTTCTTC. The encoded protein is CASSSPTVNEQFF.

The rearrangement joins TRBV13 to TRBJ2-2; 8 nucleotides line up with TRBD1. Germline assignment: CDR1 PRHDT and CDR2 FYEKMQ (reference sequence). Losses at the gene ends were 5 bases for V and 4 bases for J; bases not matched to a gene: 9. This CDR3 contains 16 residues. The DNA of the CDR3 is TGTGCCAGCAGCCCGCAGGGGGCTCCTTCCACCGGGGAGCTGTTTTTT. It yields the protein CASSPQGAPSTGELFF.

V gene TRBV6-2 or TRBV6-3 combines with J gene TRBJ2-1; TRBD2 might be the D (6 bases). V was clipped by 6 bases and J by 6 bases, with 12 bases between them. CDR3 size: 13 residues. Per germline, CDR1 MNHEY and CDR2 SVGEGT. This CDR3 reads CASRRDGSNEQFF. As DNA, the CDR3 is TGTGCCAGCAGACGGGACGGGAGCAATGAGCAGTTCTTC.

V is TRBV20-1 and J is TRBJ2-7; D unclear. The V gene lost 4 bases and the J gene lost 0 bases, with 13 bases spanning the gap. This CDR3 comprises 14 residues. Germline CDR1 and CDR2: DFQATT and SNEGSKA (reference sequence). For the CDR3, the DNA is TGCAGTGCTATGAGCACGGCGAGCTCCTACGAGCAGTACGTC. Translation: CSAMSTASSYEQYV.

In nucleotides, the CDR3 is TGTGCCAGCAGCCCGACAGGGGGGATGACCGGGGAGCTGTTTTTT. It yields the protein CASSPTGGMTGELFF. This sequence joins TRBV7-8 and TRBJ2-2; 9 bases map to TRBD1. The J segment lost 5 bases and the V segment lost 5 bases, leaving 6 bases of the junction unmatched. Germline-derived CDR1 and CDR2 are SGHVS and FQNEAQ. The CDR3 has 15 amino acids.

The rearrangement joins TRBV27 to TRBJ2-3, with D uncertain. The germline V gene has CDR1 MNHEY and CDR2 SMNVEV (reference sequence). V was pared by 4 bases and J by 3 bases, with 11 bases between. The CDR3 totals 14 residues. Written as DNA, the CDR3 is TGTGCCAGCAGTTCCCCCTTTAGAACAGATACGCAGTATTTT. This encodes CASSSPFRTDTQYF.

A few counts support this clonotype. J is TRBJ1-1 and V is TRBV7-3, with D maybe TRBD1 (6 bases). V lost 0 bases and J lost 0, with 8 bases in between. This CDR3 region has 15 residues. Germline V gene lookup returns CDR1 SGHTA and CDR2 FQGTGA. The CDR3 is CASSLTGTMNTEAFF. The DNA for the CDR3 is TGTGCCAGCAGCTTAACCGGGACAATGAACACTGAAGCTTTCTTT.

This chain uses TRBV12-3 or TRBV12-4 with TRBJ1-1; D might be TRBD1 (5 bases). V gave up 7 bases and J gave up 2 bases, with 11 bases separating them. The CDR3 runs 13 residues. The CDR3 protein is CASNPTENTEAFF. The DNA for the CDR3 is TGTGCCAGCAACCCGACAGAAAACACTGAAGCTTTCTTT.

The chain joins TRBV7-8 to TRBJ1-3; D remains unclear. CDR3 length: 16 residues. Deletions cut 1 base from V and 0 bases from J, with 10 bases between. Per the germline V gene, CDR1 is SGHVS and CDR2 is FQNEAQ. This CDR3 is CASSLVPGFSGNTIYF. CDR3 DNA sequence: TGTGCCAGCAGCTTAGTCCCGGGTTTCTCTGGAAACACCATATATTTT.

This clonotype was detected many times. This chain links TRBV7-9 with TRBJ2-5, with TRBD1 matching over 7 bases. V was pared by 0 bases and J by 5 bases, with 0 bases of the junction left unmatched. The germline CDR1 and CDR2 sequences are SEHNR and FQNEAQ (reference sequence). This CDR3 has 13 amino acids. CDR3 coding DNA: TGTGCCAGCAGCTTAGCACAGGGGGAGACCCAGTACTTC. This sequence encodes CASSLAQGETQYF.

There are a few counts of this clonotype. This chain connects TRBV6-5 to TRBJ1-4; 8 bases map to TRBD1. The V segment lost 7 bases and the J segment 1 base; nucleotides outside the gene matches: 2. Germline CDR1 reads MNHEY; CDR2 reads SVGAGI. The CDR3 extends over 14 amino acids. CDR3 amino acids: CASKGTGTNEKLFF. The DNA for the CDR3 is TGTGCCAGCAAAGGGACAGGAACTAATGAAAAACTGTTTTTT.

This clonotype was seen a handful of times. The V gene is TRBV10-2, the J gene TRBJ2-7; 7 bases are a match to TRBD1. The CDR3 covers 13 residues. CDR1 WSHSY and CDR2 SAAADI come from the germline V gene. With V trimmed by 6 bases and J by 4 bases, 6 bases remained unmatched. The CDR3 sequence is CASRGTVSYEQYF. In DNA form, the CDR3 reads TGCGCCAGCAGAGGGACAGTTTCTTACGAGCAGTACTTC.

This clonotype came up a few times. CDR3 DNA sequence: TGTGCCAGCAGCTTAGGTACCGGGACAGGCACAGATACGCAGTATTTT. This sequence encodes CASSLGTGTGTDTQYF. This sequence joins TRBV7-8 and TRBJ2-3; 7 nucleotides align to TRBD1. The CDR3 is made up of 16 amino acids. Trimming cost V 1 base and J 1 base; bases outside gene matches: 5. Germline lookup yields CDR1 SGHVS and CDR2 FQNEAQ.

This clonotype was seen only a few times. The chain recombines TRBV4-1 with TRBJ1-1; no clear D. The germline V gene has CDR1 MGHRA and CDR2 YSYEKL. Trimming left V 5 bases short and J 1 base short, with 11 bases between. CDR3 size: 14 residues. Here the CDR3 reads CASSNDPENTEAFF. The CDR3 DNA sequence: TGCGCCAGCAGCAACGACCCAGAGAACACTGAAGCTTTCTTT.

This clonotype was recorded many times. The V call is TRBV7-3, the J call TRBJ2-2, with D uncertain. The CDR3 contains 12 residues. V was cut by 5 bases and J by 3 bases, with 4 bases left in between. Germline-derived CDR1 and CDR2 are SGHTA and FQGTGA. CDR3 in amino acids: CASSIYTGELFF. CDR3 nucleotide sequence: TGTGCCAGCAGCATCTACACCGGGGAGCTGTTTTTT.

The rearrangement joins TRBV12-3 or TRBV12-4 to TRBJ1-1, with a possible D match to TRBD1 (5 bases). V was cut by 2 bases and J by 1 base, with 11 bases left in between. The CDR3 sequence is 15 residues long. CDR3 amino acids: CASSLLSTGNTEAFF. In DNA, the CDR3 is TGTGCCAGCAGTTTATTGAGTACAGGGAACACTGAAGCTTTCTTT.

The chain couples TRBV6-1 to TRBJ2-6, with a possible D match to TRBD2 (6 bases). With 9 bases removed from V and 0 bases from J, the gap between germline ends came to 21 bases. The CDR3 is made up of 18 amino acids. Germline CDR1 reads MNHNS; CDR2 reads SASEGT. In nucleotides, the CDR3 is TGTGCCAGGCATACACCCGCGGGAACCAACTCTGGGGCCAACGTCCTGACTTTC. This encodes CARHTPAGTNSGANVLTF.

In its sample, this clonotype was seen a few times. The chain uses TRBV3-1 and TRBJ2-1, with D possibly being TRBD2 (6 bases). Germline loops: CDR1 LGHDT, CDR2 YNNKEL (reference sequence). The CDR3 spans 14 residues. Trimming pared 6 bases from V and 7 bases from J, leaving 16 bases between. The CDR3 protein is CASRSGVSLNEQFF. Written as DNA, the CDR3 is TGTGCCAGCAGATCGGGAGTTTCCCTAAATGAGCAGTTCTTC.

There are a few counts of this clonotype. The V call is TRBV29-1, the J call TRBJ2-5; D perhaps matches TRBD2 (5 bases). The V and J ends lost 3 bases and 9 bases respectively, with 14 bases between them. Per germline, CDR1 SQVTM and CDR2 ANQGSEA. This CDR3 is built from 12 residues. This CDR3 reads CSVEGGLGAQYF. CDR3 in DNA: TGCAGCGTTGAGGGCGGCCTCGGGGCCCAGTACTTC. The whole variable domain, remainder taken from reference TRBV29-1 and TRBJ2-5, is SAVISQKPSRDICQRGTSLTIQCQVDSQVTMMFWYRQQPGQSLTLIATANQGSEATYESGFVIDKFPISRPNLTFSTLTVSNMSPEDSSIYLCSVEGGLGAQYFGPGTRLLVL.

The chain couples TRBV27 to TRBJ2-7, with 8 bases fitting TRBD2. V trimming: 6 bases; J trimming: 3 bases; junction bases outside the gene matches: 10. Germline CDR1 is MNHEY and CDR2 is SMNVEV (reference sequence). The CDR3 sequence is 15 residues long. Here the CDR3 DNA reads TGTGCCAGCAGACTACGGGGGGGAAACCACTACGAGCAGTACGTC. It translates to CASRLRGGNHYEQYV.

This clonotype was seen a few times. This sequence joins TRBV6-5 and TRBJ1-4; 7 bases fit TRBD1. Germline V lookup: CDR1 MNHEY, CDR2 SVGAGI. This CDR3 contains 18 residues. V was pared by 2 bases and J by 0 bases, with 9 bases of the junction left unmatched. The CDR3 coding sequence is TGTGCCAGCAGTTACGCGGGGCAGGGGGGTGCAACTAATGAAAAACTGTTTTTT. Encoded protein: CASSYAGQGGATNEKLFF.

This chain links TRBV5-5 with TRBJ2-2, with TRBD1 as a possible D gene (5 bases). Germline CDR1 reads SGHKS; CDR2 reads YYEKEE (reference sequence). Trimming removed 0 bases from V and 5 bases from J, with 11 bases in between. This CDR3 is 15 amino acids long. CDR3 DNA sequence: TGTGCCAGCAGCTTGGTGATAGGGGTTACCGGGGAGCTGTTTTTT. Its translation: CASSLVIGVTGELFF.

The sample holds a few counts of this clonotype. The V call is TRBV18, the J call TRBJ1-2; TRBD1 matches 9 bases. The CDR3 is 15 amino acids. The germline V gene has CDR1 KGHSH and CDR2 LQKENI. J was trimmed by 3 bases and V by 5 bases; bases with no gene match: 7. CDR3 amino acids: CASSSQGARDYGYTF. CDR3 coding DNA: TGTGCCAGCTCATCACAGGGGGCGCGGGACTATGGCTACACCTTC. The full variable domain, rest sourced from reference TRBV18 and TRBJ1-2, is NAGVMQNPRHLVRRRGQEARLRCSPMKGHSHVYWYRQLPEEGLKFMVYLQKENIIDESGMPKERFSAEFPKEGPSILRIQQVVRGDSAAYFCASSSQGARDYGYTFGSGTRLTVV.